This T cell receptor beta chain comes out of a study of CD8+ T cells in alopecia areata. Sequencing relied on a cDNA template that was reverse transcribed from extracted RNA. TCRdb's copy holds only in-frame clones and misses some; the assay was immunoSEQ multiplex PCR. The profile shows about 140,000 clones, about 86% of them singletons. The treatment was: oral pan-JAK inhibitor, 5-10 mg twice daily. The germline gives CDR1 SEHNR, CDR2 FQNEAQ (reference sequence). Trimming stripped 5 bases from V and 9 bases from J, with 11 bases between. This CDR3 is built from 12 residues. The source of this sequence is a human donor with alopecia areata. The sample here was CD8+ T cells sorted from blood, taken at week 4, from a patient treated with tofacitinib. The rearrangement joins TRBV7-9 to TRBJ2-1, with D hard to call. CDR3: CASSKGSGEQFF. The CDR3 DNA is TGTGCCAGCAGCAAAGGGTCCGGTGAGCAGTTCTTC.